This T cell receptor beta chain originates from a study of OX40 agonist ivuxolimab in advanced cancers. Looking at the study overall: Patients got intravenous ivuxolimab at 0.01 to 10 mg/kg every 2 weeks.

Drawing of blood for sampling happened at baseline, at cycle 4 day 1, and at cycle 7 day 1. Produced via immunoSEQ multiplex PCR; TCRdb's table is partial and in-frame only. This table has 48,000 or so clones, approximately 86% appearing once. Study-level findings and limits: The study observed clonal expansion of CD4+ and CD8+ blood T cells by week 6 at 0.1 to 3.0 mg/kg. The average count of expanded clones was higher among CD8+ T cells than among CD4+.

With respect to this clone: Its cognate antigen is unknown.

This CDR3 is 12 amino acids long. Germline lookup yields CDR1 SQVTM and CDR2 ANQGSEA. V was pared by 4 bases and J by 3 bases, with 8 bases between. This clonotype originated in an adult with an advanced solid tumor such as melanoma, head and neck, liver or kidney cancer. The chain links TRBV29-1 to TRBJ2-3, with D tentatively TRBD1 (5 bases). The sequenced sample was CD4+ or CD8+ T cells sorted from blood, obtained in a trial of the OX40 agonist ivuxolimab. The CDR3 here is CSVVKGTDTQYF. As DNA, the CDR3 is TGCAGCGTTGTAAAGGGGACAGATACGCAGTATTTT.